The 23 T cell receptor beta chains in this list originate from one sample, sequenced in a study of cytomegalovirus exposure and HLA in healthy donors. Primers included in the PCR were 60 Vbeta and 13 Jbeta primers. Sequencing used immunoSEQ multiplex PCR; TCRdb keeps in-frame clones, though not all of them. The sample includes about 150,000 clones, approximately 84% of them seen just once. The material sequenced was PBMCs. These receptors were obtained from a man aged 25-45 years in good health and CMV-seropositive.

This clone showed up just once. This specimen includes other DNA sequences encoding the same CDR3. The chain employs TRBV20-1 and TRBJ2-3; D not certain. Germline assignment: CDR1 DFQATT and CDR2 SNEGSKA (reference sequence). V lost 1 base, J lost 6 bases, and 5 bases lay in between. CDR3 length: 11 amino acids. The DNA for the CDR3 is TGCAGTGCTAGAGTAGTCGATACGCAGTATTTT. As protein: CSARVVDTQYF.

This rearrangement joins TRBV7-2 to TRBJ1-4, with D hard to call. Germline loops: CDR1 SGHTA, CDR2 FQGNSA. The germline V and J ends were trimmed by 5 bases and 6 bases, with 16 bases remaining between them. CDR3 length equals 15 residues. This chain's CDR3 is CASSPIGRGHEKLFF. The DNA of the CDR3 is TGTGCCAGCAGCCCAATAGGCCGGGGTCATGAAAAACTGTTTTTT.

This CDR3 is CASSSWTGVPDTQYF. CDR3 in DNA: TGTGCCAGCAGCTCTTGGACAGGGGTCCCAGATACGCAGTATTTT. This chain connects TRBV11-3 to TRBJ2-3; 9 bases map to TRBD1. V shed 4 bases and J 4 bases; nucleotides not matched to a gene: 6. Per the germline V gene, CDR1 is SGHNT and CDR2 is YENEEA. The CDR3 sequence is 15 residues long.

The chain recombines TRBV7-8 with TRBJ2-3, with D possibly matching TRBD2 (5 bases). The CDR3 spans 13 residues. Trimming left V 6 bases short and J 2 bases short, with 9 bases between. CDR1 and CDR2 (germline): SGHVS, FQNEAQ. The CDR3 region is CASRRGLTDTQYF. CDR3 coding DNA: TGTGCCAGCAGGAGAGGGCTCACAGATACGCAGTATTTT.

The chain recombines TRBV9 with TRBJ2-1, with TRBD2 identical over 9 bases. CDR1 and CDR2 (germline): SGDLS, YYNGEE. There are 12 residues in the CDR3. The CDR3 sequence: CDRGRGRNEQFF. CDR3 bases: TGTGACCGCGGGAGGGGCCGGAATGAGCAGTTCTTC.

The genes are TRBV20-1 and TRBJ2-7, with D hard to call. Germline V gene sequence: CDR1 DFQATT, CDR2 SNEGSKA (reference sequence). The CDR3 contains 11 residues. The germline V and J ends were trimmed by 3 bases and 3 bases, with 6 bases remaining between them. Here the CDR3 DNA reads TGCAGTGCTAGCTCCCTCTACGAGCAGTACTTC. Amino acid sequence: CSASSLYEQYF.

The chain has TRBV27 and TRBJ1-2; D unresolved. V was trimmed by 5 bases and J by 5 bases, leaving 18 bases between them. The CDR3 runs to 15 residues. Germline V lookup: CDR1 MNHEY, CDR2 SMNVEV (reference sequence). This chain's CDR3 is CASSPGPTTVYGYTF. CDR3 bases: TGTGCCAGCAGTCCAGGACCGACTACCGTTTATGGCTACACCTTC.

The V call is TRBV7-6, the J call TRBJ2-1; TRBD2 matches at 7 bases. Germline V gene sequence: CDR1 SGHVS, CDR2 FNYEAQ. The ends lost 5 bases at V and 5 bases at J; junction bases unmatched: 15. The CDR3 contains 17 residues. The DNA of the CDR3 is TGTGCCAGCAGCCACATCAGATCCACCGGGACTAACAATGAGCAGTTCTTC. Translation gives CASSHIRSTGTNNEQFF.

The rearrangement uses TRBV5-1 and TRBJ2-3; TRBD1 might be the D (5 bases). The V gene lost 1 base and the J gene lost 4 bases, with 13 bases spanning the gap. The CDR3 runs 15 residues. Germline V CDR1 and CDR2: SGHRS, YFSETQ. In DNA form, the CDR3 reads TGCGCCAGCAGCTTGACAAACTTAGGGGCAGATACGCAGTATTTT. Its protein product is CASSLTNLGADTQYF.

J is TRBJ1-4 and V is TRBV2; a possible D gene is TRBD1 (5 bases). V was shortened by 7 bases and J by 3 bases, with 15 bases between the two germline ends. Germline-derived CDR1 and CDR2 are SNHLY and FYNNEI. The CDR3 runs 15 residues. CDR3 DNA: TGTGCCAGCATTTCTCAGGGTTCATCTAATGAAAAACTGTTTTTT. Its translation: CASISQGSSNEKLFF.

The chain employs TRBV15 and TRBJ1-5; D might be TRBD1 (5 bases). V lost 4 bases and J lost 0, with 7 bases in between. CDR1 and CDR2 from the germline V gene are LNHNV and YYDKDF (reference sequence). CDR3 length: 14 residues. The CDR3 DNA reads TGTGCCACCAGCACGACAGTTAGCAATCAGCCCCAGCATTTT. Translating it yields CATSTTVSNQPQHF.

V usage is TRBV6-6 and J usage is TRBJ1-1; D is ambiguous. V lost 5 bases and J 7 bases, leaving 14 bases between the germline ends. This CDR3 comprises 13 residues. In germline, CDR1 is MNHNY, CDR2 SVGAGI (reference sequence). DNA for the CDR3: TGTGCCAGCAGTCCTCGGGAAGCCGGTGAAGCTTTCTTT. It translates to CASSPREAGEAFF.

The rearrangement uses TRBV19 and TRBJ1-2, with TRBD1 matching over 7 bases. This CDR3 is 15 amino acids long. Germline CDR1 and CDR2: LNHDA and SQIVND (reference sequence). The V segment lost 4 bases and the J segment 3 bases; nucleotides outside the gene matches: 8. The CDR3 loop is CASSTMGTVDYGYTF. The CDR3 nucleotides are TGTGCCAGTAGTACTATGGGGACAGTAGACTATGGCTACACCTTC.

The chain combines TRBV5-3 with TRBJ2-7, with 8 bases matching TRBD1. TRBV5-3 is an ORF for which the function is uncertain. The ends lost 4 bases at V and 1 base at J; junction bases unmatched: 13. This CDR3 contains 17 residues. CDR3 loop: CARSSFTGTGSSYEQYF. DNA of the CDR3: TGTGCCAGAAGCAGCTTCACCGGGACAGGTTCTTCCTACGAGCAGTACTTC.

The chain carries TRBV23-1 and TRBJ2-1; 8 bases align to TRBD2. TRBV23-1 is an ORF, and what it does is uncertain. Germline trimming cut 6 bases from V and 8 bases from J; bases unmatched to any gene: 12. The CDR3 totals 15 residues. CDR3 sequence reads: CASSAGLEPVYEQFF. Here the CDR3 DNA reads TGCGCCAGCAGCGCGGGACTAGAACCTGTTTATGAGCAGTTCTTC.

The chain employs TRBV5-6 and TRBJ1-4; TRBD1 aligns across 8 bases. Looked up from germline, CDR1 is SGHDT and CDR2 is YYEEEE. With V trimmed by 2 bases and J by 3 bases, 0 bases remained unmatched. The length of the CDR3 is 14 residues. The CDR3, as DNA: TGTGCCAGCAGCTTACAGGGGGCTAATGAAAAACTGTTTTTT. Amino acid sequence: CASSLQGANEKLFF.

The CDR3 reads CASSSPRLFSYEQYV. For the CDR3, the DNA is TGTGCCAGCAGCTCCCCCAGACTATTCTCCTACGAGCAGTACGTC. This chain connects TRBV11-3 to TRBJ2-7, with a tentative D call TRBD2 (5 bases). CDR3 size: 15 residues. Germline V lookup: CDR1 SGHNT, CDR2 YENEEA. Trimming removed 4 bases at V and 0 bases at J, with 13 bases between.

A single count supports this clone. The rearrangement joins TRBV27 to TRBJ1-1; no definite D call. The CDR3 sequence is 11 residues long. The V end lost 3 bases, the J end lost 7 bases, and 6 bases lay between the germline ends. The germline V gene encodes CDR1 MNHEY and CDR2 SMNVEV (reference sequence). CDR3 sequence reads: CASSFGHEAFF. The DNA of the CDR3 is TGTGCCAGCAGTTTTGGCCATGAAGCTTTCTTT.

This chain links TRBV25-1 with TRBJ2-5, with D hard to call. Germline CDR1 and CDR2: MGHDK and SYGVNS. The ends were cut back, 7 bases at V and 2 bases at J, with 17 bases in the middle. CDR3 length equals 15 residues. The CDR3 loop is CASNPSDSLQETQYF. CDR3 coding DNA: TGTGCCAGCAACCCGAGCGACTCGTTACAAGAGACCCAGTACTTC.

This chain joins TRBV5-6 and TRBJ1-1; TRBD1 aligns across 9 bases. V was clipped by 4 bases and J by 1 base; unmatched bases: 8. CDR1 is SGHDT, CDR2 YYEEEE, per germline. The CDR3 contains 16 residues. CDR3 loop: CASSLGTGRRNTEAFF. As DNA, the CDR3 is TGTGCCAGCAGCCTAGGGACAGGGCGAAGGAACACTGAAGCTTTCTTT. Filled out from reference TRBV5-6 and TRBJ1-1, the complete variable domain reads DAGVTQSPTHLIKTRGQQVTLRCSPKSGHDTVSWYQQALGQGPQFIFQYYEEEERQRGNFPDRFSGHQFPNYSSELNVNALLLGDSALYLCASSLGTGRRNTEAFFGQGTRLTVV.

The chain combines TRBV6-1 with TRBJ2-7; 7 bases fit TRBD2. The CDR3 totals 15 residues. The V segment lost 6 bases and the J segment 2 bases; nucleotides outside the gene matches: 10. CDR1 is MNHNS, CDR2 SASEGT, per germline. CDR3 sequence: CASSFAGAQAYEQYF. CDR3 nucleotide sequence: TGTGCCAGCAGCTTCGCGGGAGCCCAAGCCTACGAGCAGTACTTC.

As to this clone: Other DNA sequences within the sample encode an identical CDR3. The chain carries TRBV11-2 and TRBJ2-5; the D is unclear. V dropped 0 bases and J dropped 4 bases, with 3 bases sitting between them. CDR1 and CDR2 (germline): SGHAT, FQNNGV. CDR3 length equals 12 residues. The CDR3 region has the DNA TGTGCCAGCAGCTTAGATAGAGAGACCCAGTACTTC. Its translation: CASSLDRETQYF.

This clone was counted a few times. This rearrangement joins TRBV18 to TRBJ1-1; the D gene is possibly TRBD1 (5 bases). Germline V lookup: CDR1 KGHSH, CDR2 LQKENI. The germline V and J ends were trimmed by 3 bases and 3 bases, with 8 bases remaining between them. This CDR3 spans 13 amino acids. The CDR3, as DNA: TGTGCCAGCTCACCGGCGGGGCACACTGAAGCTTTCTTT. This encodes CASSPAGHTEAFF.